The 6 T cell receptor beta chains reported below all come from one sample, sequenced in a study of blood T cell repertoires in COVID-19. Libraries were prepared by immunoSEQ multiplex PCR; TCRdb keeps only in-frame clonotypes and omits some of them. The sample lists 180,000 or so clones; roughly three quarters were seen once. The sequenced sample consisted of PBMCs or T cells enriched from blood (not recorded which). These receptors originate from a man aged 55 to 70 who had been exposed to COVID-19.

The V gene is TRBV5-4, the J gene TRBJ2-1; 10 nucleotides match TRBD2. CDR3 length: 16 amino acids. V dropped 4 bases and J dropped 1; count of bases not matched to a gene: 5. Germline lookup yields CDR1 SGHNT and CDR2 YYREEE (reference sequence). In nucleotides, the CDR3 is TGTGCCAGCAGCGCCGGTAGCGGGAGGTCCTACAATGAGCAGTTCTTC. This codes for CASSAGSGRSYNEQFF. The entire variable domain, with the rest obtained from reference TRBV5-4 and TRBJ2-1, is as follows: ETGVTQSPTHLIKTRGQQVTLRCSSQSGHNTVSWYQQALGQGPQFIFQYYREEENGRGNFPPRFSGLQFPNYSSELNVNALELDDSALYLCASSAGSGRSYNEQFFGPGTRLTVL.

The chain recombines TRBV5-1 with TRBJ2-5; a weak D match, TRBD1 (5 bases). V was shortened by 4 bases and J by 1 base, with 11 bases between the two germline ends. Per germline, CDR1 SGHRS and CDR2 YFSETQ. This CDR3 spans 14 amino acids. The CDR3 coding sequence is TGCGCCAGCAGCCAGGGAACGGTCCAAGAGACCCAGTACTTC. The encoded protein is CASSQGTVQETQYF.

The V and J genes are TRBV19 and TRBJ1-2; a possible D gene is TRBD1 (6 bases). Germline loops: CDR1 LNHDA, CDR2 SQIVND (reference sequence). V was cut by 8 bases and J by 2 bases, with 15 bases left in between. This CDR3 spans 14 amino acids. CDR3 residues: CASSWAGVNYGYTF. The CDR3 DNA is TGTGCCAGTTCGTGGGCAGGGGTGAACTATGGCTACACCTTC.

The genes are TRBV28 and TRBJ1-4, with 9 positions matching TRBD1. The V and J ends lost 5 bases and 7 bases, in that order; junction bases with no gene match: 8. The CDR3 has 15 amino acids. Per germline, CDR1 MDHEN and CDR2 SYDVKM. In DNA form, the CDR3 reads TGTGCCAGCAGTGCGCCCGGGACAGGGCGTGAAAAACTGTTTTTT. This encodes CASSAPGTGREKLFF.

V and J are TRBV28 and TRBJ2-5, with 15 bases identical to TRBD2. The CDR3 consists of 17 residues. The V gene end was trimmed by 7 bases and the J gene end by 4 bases; junction bases not matched to a gene: 10. Looked up from germline, CDR1 is MDHEN and CDR2 is SYDVKM. CDR3: CASTIKGLAGGLETQYF. CDR3 nucleotide sequence: TGTGCCAGCACCATAAAAGGACTAGCGGGAGGGCTAGAGACCCAGTACTTC.

The chain carries TRBV29-1 and TRBJ2-5; 11 positions match TRBD2. The CDR3 is 16 amino acids. The ends lost 7 bases at V and 5 bases at J; junction bases unmatched: 15. Germline V lookup: CDR1 SQVTM, CDR2 ANQGSEA. The CDR3 DNA is TGCAGCGCTACTAGCGGGAGACTGTCGGGTGGGGAGACCCAGTACTTC. This encodes CSATSGRLSGGETQYF.